Following are 23 T cell receptor beta chains from one sample sequenced in a study of blood T cells in healthy people across ages. The second PCR ran roughly 6 to 11 cycles with a sample-barcoded 5' primer and J-beta primers. TCRdb used MiXCR to reprocess the 5' RACE reads, holding one entry per CDR3 protein. This sample has about 1.7 million distinct CDR3 sequences; roughly 27% occur once, and the top ten carry 7% to 9%. Material for sequencing was blood. The source is a woman aged 25 to 45 in good health.

The rearrangement uses TRBV6-6 and TRBJ2-5; TRBD1 is a possible D gene (6 bases). This CDR3 is 14 amino acids long. Germline CDR1 and CDR2: MNHNY and SVGAGI (reference sequence). V lost 7 bases and J lost 2, with 14 bases in between. CDR3 amino acids: CASKPDRSQETQYF. The CDR3 DNA reads TGTGCCAGCAAACCGGACAGATCACAAGAGACCCAGTACTTC.

This CDR3 reads CSVVQAGGTDTQYF. DNA of the CDR3: TGCAGCGTTGTTCAAGCGGGAGGCACAGATACGCAGTATTTT. V gene TRBV29-1 combines with J gene TRBJ2-3; 8 bases align to TRBD2. From germline, CDR1 is SQVTM and CDR2 ANQGSEA. Germline trimming cut 4 bases from V and 1 base from J; bases unmatched to any gene: 4. CDR3 length: 14 amino acids.

This clonotype appeared a few times. The chain has TRBV20-1 and TRBJ2-1, with 8 bases matching TRBD2. This CDR3 region has 18 residues. Per germline, CDR1 DFQATT and CDR2 SNEGSKA (reference sequence). With V trimmed by 0 bases and J by 1 base, 11 bases remained unmatched. The CDR3 nucleotides read TGCAGTGCTAGAGATCGGGAGCGGGGGACCGTTTCCTACAATGAGCAGTTCTTC. Encoded protein: CSARDRERGTVSYNEQFF.

This clonotype was seen a few times. This chain links TRBV5-1 with TRBJ2-3; D remains ambiguous. V lost 6 bases to trimming and J lost 4 bases, with 24 bases between them. This CDR3 contains 17 residues. Germline V CDR1 and CDR2: SGHRS, YFSETQ. The CDR3 DNA reads as TGCGCCAGCACGACCCCTTACAAGGAAGGCCAGTCAGATACGCAGTATTTT. Protein product: CASTTPYKEGQSDTQYF.

Only a few counts were recorded for this clonotype. V usage is TRBV9 and J usage is TRBJ1-2; D is undetermined. The germline V gene encodes CDR1 SGDLS and CDR2 YYNGEE. Trimming removed 4 bases from V and 2 bases from J, with 15 bases in between. This CDR3 is built from 15 residues. DNA for the CDR3: TGTGCCAGCAGCTTTGAAACAGAGGGAAACTATGGCTACACCTTC. Encoded protein: CASSFETEGNYGYTF.

The chain couples TRBV10-3 to TRBJ1-1; D is uncertain. CDR3 length: 12 amino acids. Germline CDR1 and CDR2: ENHRY and SYGVKD. Trimming cost V 2 bases and J 5 bases, with 6 bases left between them. The CDR3 DNA is TGTGCCATCAGTGAGGCCGGTACTGAAGCTTTCTTT. It encodes CAISEAGTEAFF.

This clonotype appeared a few times. The chain joins TRBV5-1 to TRBJ1-1, with TRBD1 matching over 7 bases. The germline CDR1 and CDR2 sequences are SGHRS and YFSETQ. The ends lost 4 bases at V and 3 bases at J; junction bases unmatched: 3. This CDR3 is 13 amino acids long. The CDR3 reads CASSEGQDTEAFF. The DNA for the CDR3 is TGCGCCAGCAGCGAAGGACAGGACACTGAAGCTTTCTTT.

The V call is TRBV30, the J call TRBJ2-3; a possible D gene is TRBD2 (6 bases). Germline assignment: CDR1 GTSNPN and CDR2 SVGIG (reference sequence). CDR3 length equals 15 residues. The V end lost 0 bases, the J end lost 2 bases, and 12 bases lay between the germline ends. For the CDR3, the DNA is TGTGCCTGGAGTGTACGGGGGACCTCCACAGATACGCAGTATTTT. Its translation: CAWSVRGTSTDTQYF.

As for this clonotype: A junction boundary mismatches the germline segment, possibly from a read error. The chain joins TRBV7-9 to TRBJ2-5; 7 bases match TRBD2. This CDR3 has 14 residues. Germline values: CDR1 SEHNR, CDR2 FQNEAQ (reference sequence). The CDR3, as DNA: TGTGTCAGCAGCGGGACGGACGGAATAGAGACCCAGTACTTC. It is translated as CVSSGTDGIETQYF.

This clonotype occurred many times. V gene TRBV11-2 combines with J gene TRBJ1-2; TRBD1 aligns across 8 bases. The V gene's germline CDR1 is SGHAT and CDR2 FQNNGV. This CDR3 is 15 amino acids long. V lost 0 bases to trimming and J lost 4 bases; unmatched junction nucleotides: 4. CDR3 nucleotides: TGTGCCAGCAGCTTAGAGGGGCAGGGGGCCTATGGCTACACCTTC. Residues: CASSLEGQGAYGYTF.

This clonotype was found a few times. The J gene is TRBJ2-1, the V gene TRBV6-1; 10 bases line up with TRBD1. This CDR3 is 15 amino acids long. With V trimmed by 2 bases and J by 4 bases, 2 bases remained unmatched. The germline V gene has CDR1 MNHNS and CDR2 SASEGT. The CDR3 DNA follows: TGTGCCAGCAGTGAATGGGACAGGGGATACAATGAGCAGTTCTTC. Its translation is CASSEWDRGYNEQFF.

This clonotype has just a few counts. This sequence joins TRBV6-2 or TRBV6-3 and TRBJ2-2, with 8 bases that match TRBD1. The CDR3 covers 16 residues. CDR1 is MNHEY, CDR2 SVGEGT, per germline. V lost 5 bases and J lost 1; bases outside the gene matches: 6. For the CDR3, the DNA is TGTGCCAGCAGTCCTCCCGGACAGGGGAACACCGGGGAGCTGTTTTTT. Protein product: CASSPPGQGNTGELFF.

The sample holds a few counts of this clonotype. V is TRBV29-1 and J is TRBJ1-2, with 8 nucleotides matching TRBD1. After removal of 6 bases from V and 2 bases from J, the junction contained 5 bases not matched to a gene. Germline V gene data show CDR1 as SQVTM and CDR2 as ANQGSEA. The CDR3 has 13 amino acids. CDR3 amino acids: CSVRDRLNYGYTF. CDR3 bases: TGCAGCGTCCGGGACAGGTTAAACTATGGCTACACCTTC.

The chain is built from TRBV20-1 and TRBJ1-2; tentatively, D is TRBD1 (5 bases). V shed 3 bases and J shed 4 bases, with 18 bases lying between them. The CDR3 totals 15 residues. Germline V gene sequence: CDR1 DFQATT, CDR2 SNEGSKA (reference sequence). This CDR3 is CSASPGAGDPYGYTF. CDR3 DNA sequence: TGCAGTGCTAGCCCTGGGGCAGGAGATCCCTATGGCTACACCTTC.

Many counts were recorded for this clonotype. The V gene is TRBV5-4, the J gene TRBJ2-3; a weak D match, TRBD1 (6 bases). The CDR3 runs to 14 residues. CDR1 is SGHNT, CDR2 YYREEE, per germline (reference sequence). Trimming left V 5 bases short and J 0 bases short, with 10 bases between. In DNA, the CDR3 is TGTGCCAGCAGTTACGACAGGAGCACAGATACGCAGTATTTT. As protein: CASSYDRSTDTQYF.

The chain uses TRBV20-1 and TRBJ2-7, with a possible D match to TRBD2 (6 bases). Trimming left V 2 bases short and J 2 bases short, with 13 bases between. This CDR3 region has 14 residues. Looked up from germline, CDR1 is DFQATT and CDR2 is SNEGSKA (reference sequence). DNA for the CDR3: TGCAGTGCTAGACTCGCCGGGAGTCCCTACGAGCAGTACTTC. It translates to CSARLAGSPYEQYF.

In this sample, this clonotype turned up a few times. The gene calls are TRBV5-1 and TRBJ2-7; the match to TRBD2 covers 9 bases. V gave up 4 bases and J gave up 6 bases; unmatched junction bases: 11. Germline loops: CDR1 SGHRS, CDR2 YFSETQ. CDR3 length equals 15 residues. The CDR3 DNA sequence: TGCGCCAGCAGCGCCCATAGCGGGGGCACCTCCGAGCAGTACTTC. Translated, it gives CASSAHSGGTSEQYF. Together with reference TRBV5-1 and TRBJ2-7, the CDR3 gives the full variable domain: KAGVTQTPRYLIKTRGQQVTLSCSPISGHRSVSWYQQTPGQGLQFLFEYFSETQRNKGNFPGRFSGRQFSNSRSEMNVSTLELGDSALYLCASSAHSGGTSEQYFGPGTRLTVT.

About this clonotype itself: A read error may explain this, as a much larger clone is one base away. The chain combines TRBV6-2 or TRBV6-3 with TRBJ2-6; D possibly corresponds to TRBD1 (5 bases). Germline loops: CDR1 MNHEY, CDR2 SVGEGT. This CDR3 is 15 amino acids long. The CDR3 reads CASSRTSSGANVPTF. The CDR3 region has the DNA TGTGCCAGCAGTCGAACGAGCTCTGGGGCCAACGTCCCGACTTTC.

This clonotype was recorded many times. The genes are TRBV18 and TRBJ2-5; unclear D gene. This CDR3 has 13 residues. The germline V gene has CDR1 KGHSH and CDR2 LQKENI. Trimming cost V 0 bases and J 4 bases, with 6 bases left between them. The CDR3 loop reads CASSPPTGETQYF. The CDR3 region has the DNA TGTGCCAGCTCACCACCGACTGGAGAGACCCAGTACTTC.

The sample holds a few counts of this clonotype. The chain combines TRBV7-3 with TRBJ2-5, with 13 positions matching TRBD2. Losses at the gene ends were 3 bases for V and 4 bases for J; bases not matched to a gene: 2. This CDR3 region has 15 residues. The germline V gene encodes CDR1 SGHTA and CDR2 FQGTGA. Here the CDR3 reads CASSFRTSGGETQYF. The CDR3, as DNA: TGTGCCAGCAGCTTCCGGACTAGCGGGGGAGAGACCCAGTACTTC.

This clonotype was seen many times. As DNA, the CDR3 is TGCAGCGCCCAGACACATCCGGCCGGTGGGGCCAACGTCCTGACTTTC. This gives the protein CSAQTHPAGGANVLTF. This chain links TRBV29-1 with TRBJ2-6; no firm D call. This CDR3 contains 16 residues. In germline, CDR1 is SQVTM, CDR2 ANQGSEA. Trimming shortened V by 7 bases and J by 3 bases, and 19 bases separated the two germline ends.

This clonotype was recorded at least ten times. V and J are TRBV7-3 and TRBJ2-1, with TRBD2 identical over 11 bases. The CDR3 has 16 amino acids. Germline V gene lookup returns CDR1 SGHTA and CDR2 FQGTGA. J was trimmed by 8 bases and V by 2 bases; bases with no gene match: 8. CDR3 in amino acids: CASSLGTSGGMDEQFF. In DNA form, the CDR3 reads TGTGCCAGCAGCTTAGGTACTAGCGGGGGTATGGATGAGCAGTTCTTC. The variable domain in full, completed from reference TRBV7-3 and TRBJ2-1, reads GAGVSQTPSNKVTEKGKYVELRCDPISGHTALYWYRQSLGQGPEFLIYFQGTGAADDSGLPNDRFFAVRPEGSVSTLKIQRTERGDSAVYLCASSLGTSGGMDEQFFGPGTRLTVL.

The genes are TRBV4-3 and TRBJ2-1; 10 bases match TRBD2. CDR3 length: 18 amino acids. Germline loops: CDR1 LGHNA, CDR2 YSLEER. With 3 bases clipped from V and 1 base from J, the junction kept 9 bases outside the gene matches. DNA of the CDR3: TGCGCCAGCAGCCACCTTCTAGCGGGAGAAGGATCCTACAATGAGCAGTTCTTC. Protein: CASSHLLAGEGSYNEQFF.